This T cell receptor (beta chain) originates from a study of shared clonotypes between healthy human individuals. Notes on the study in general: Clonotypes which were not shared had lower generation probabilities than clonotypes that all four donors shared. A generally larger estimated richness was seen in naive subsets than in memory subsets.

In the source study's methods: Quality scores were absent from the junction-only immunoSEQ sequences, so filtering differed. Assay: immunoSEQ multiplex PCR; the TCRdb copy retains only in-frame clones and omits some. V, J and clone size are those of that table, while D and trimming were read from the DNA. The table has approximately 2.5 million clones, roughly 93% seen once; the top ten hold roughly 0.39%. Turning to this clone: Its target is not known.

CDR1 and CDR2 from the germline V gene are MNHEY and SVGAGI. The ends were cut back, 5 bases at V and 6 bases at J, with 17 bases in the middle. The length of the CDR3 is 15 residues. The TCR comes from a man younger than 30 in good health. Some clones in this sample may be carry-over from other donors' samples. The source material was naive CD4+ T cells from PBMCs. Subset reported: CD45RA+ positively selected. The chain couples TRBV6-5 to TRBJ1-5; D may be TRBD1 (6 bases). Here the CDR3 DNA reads TGTGCCAGCAGTCGATTTAGGGGGGAGGCTCAGCCCCAGCATTTT. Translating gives CASSRFRGEAQPQHF.